The clone carrying this T cell receptor (beta chain) was seen ten or more times. Its cognate antigen is unknown. Patients picked for sequencing had shown CD8+CD57+ cell expansion detected by flow cytometry. No therapy had been given to the patients at the time of blood sampling. The record originates from a study of CD8+CD57+ T cells in acquired aplastic anemia. Study summary: Average DNA yield from sorted CD4+ and CD8+ cells was around 3.2 ug.

The V gene's germline CDR1 is SQVTM and CDR2 ANQGSEA. The ends were cut back, 7 bases at V and 6 bases at J, with 7 bases in the middle. The CDR3 totals 10 residues. Using genomic DNA as the template, TCR beta VDJ and CDR3 profiling was carried out. TCRdb passed the reads through MiXCR, listing each CDR3 protein once. The data hold a few hundred thousand distinct CDR3 sequences, with around 32% observed a single time. Whole-study results and caveats: Simpson's diversity of CD8+ cells was not significantly different in patients compared with controls.

The sequenced sample consisted of sorted CD4+, CD8+, or CD8+CD57+ T cells (not recorded which) from PBMCs. The receptor comes from a human donor with aplastic anemia. The gene calls are TRBV29-1 and TRBJ2-1, with unresolved D. The CDR3 sequence: CSAGGNEQFF. In DNA, the CDR3 is TGCAGCGCTGGCGGCAATGAGCAGTTCTTC.